This passage covers 23 T cell receptor beta chains from one sample sequenced in a study of T-cell reconstitution after alpha-beta-depleted transplantation in children (dated by TCRdb to the mid-2010s). Library preparation used PCR. Sequencer: Illumina HiSeq 2500. TCR libraries were prepared with molecular barcoding, using unique molecular identifiers to normalize TCRbeta repertoire quantification. TCRdb reworked the public reads: Q25 trimming with fastp, MiXCR clone assembly, productive beta chains retained. CDR3 protein sequences are deduplicated, and each keeps its most common genes and DNA. The sample table shows almost 500,000 distinct CDR3 sequences, and about 10% are seen once. The ten largest clonotypes hold around 2.2% of the sample. The treatment or condition label corresponds to: allogeneic hematopoietic cell transplantation with graft depleted of TCRalphabeta T cells and CD19 B cells. The sequenced sample was PBMCs, obtained before TCRalphabeta/CD19-depleted stem cell transplant. The receptors stem from a child aged 2 to 15 with inherited bone marrow failure, due to receive a stem cell transplant.

Many counts were recorded for this clonotype. The chain couples TRBV10-3 to TRBJ2-2, with D possibly TRBD1 on 5 matching bases. The CDR3 has 13 amino acids. Trimming shortened V by 8 bases and J by 3 bases, and 10 bases separated the two germline ends. From germline, CDR1 is ENHRY and CDR2 SYGVKD. The CDR3 sequence is CAIQGPDTGELFF. CDR3 nucleotide sequence: TGTGCCATCCAGGGCCCGGACACCGGGGAGCTGTTTTTT.

This clonotype was observed many times. The chain carries TRBV7-2 and TRBJ2-7, with no clear D. The germline V and J ends were trimmed by 3 bases and 6 bases, with 9 bases remaining between them. This CDR3 is 12 amino acids long. The germline V gene has CDR1 SGHTA and CDR2 FQGNSA. The CDR3 reads CASSFYAGEQYF. The CDR3 bases are TGTGCCAGCAGCTTTTACGCCGGCGAGCAGTACTTC.

In this sample, this clonotype turned up many times. The V call is TRBV6-1, the J call TRBJ1-3; D remains unclear. This CDR3 spans 14 amino acids. V was cut by 6 bases and J by 0 bases, with 9 bases left in between. From germline, CDR1 is MNHNS and CDR2 SASEGT. The chain's CDR3 is CASRLQGSGNTIYF. In nucleotides, the CDR3 is TGTGCCAGCAGGTTGCAAGGCTCTGGAAACACCATATATTTT.

The V gene is TRBV13, the J gene TRBJ2-1; TRBD2 might be the D (6 bases). CDR1 and CDR2 (germline): PRHDT, FYEKMQ (reference sequence). V shed 5 bases and J shed 6 bases, with 14 bases lying between them. The CDR3 is 14 residues long. CDR3 sequence (DNA): TGTGCCAGCAGCCCGCGGGACTGGCTCAATGAGCAGTTCTTC. Translation: CASSPRDWLNEQFF.

This clonotype was counted a few times. The chain employs TRBV6-2 or TRBV6-3 and TRBJ1-5; D is unclear. The V gene's germline CDR1 is MNHEY and CDR2 SVGEGT. Trimming took off 7 bases at V and 7 bases at J, with 20 bases between the two ends. The length of the CDR3 is 15 residues. The DNA for the CDR3 is TGTGCCAGCAAAAGCGGACCTCTAGAGGGACAGCCCCAGCATTTT. Its protein is CASKSGPLEGQPQHF.

This clonotype was detected many times. The gene calls are TRBV5-6 and TRBJ2-7; 9 bases are a match to TRBD2. This CDR3 is 16 amino acids long. V lost 0 bases to trimming and J lost 3 bases; unmatched junction nucleotides: 7. Germline-derived CDR1 and CDR2 are SGHDT and YYEEEE. This chain's CDR3 is CASSLGSGSMVYEQYF. The CDR3 DNA follows: TGTGCCAGCAGCTTGGGTAGCGGGAGTATGGTCTACGAGCAGTACTTC. The full variable domain, completed using reference TRBV5-6 and TRBJ2-7, is DAGVTQSPTHLIKTRGQQVTLRCSPKSGHDTVSWYQQALGQGPQFIFQYYEEEERQRGNFPDRFSGHQFPNYSSELNVNALLLGDSALYLCASSLGSGSMVYEQYFGPGTRLTVT.

This clonotype was seen ten or more times. The genes are TRBV27 and TRBJ2-7; 7 positions agree with TRBD2. CDR1 and CDR2 (germline): MNHEY, SMNVEV (reference sequence). The CDR3 loop spans 14 amino acids. V was clipped by 3 bases and J by 5 bases; unmatched bases: 7. The CDR3 is CASSFGAGAHEQYF. Here the CDR3 DNA reads TGTGCCAGCAGTTTCGGGGCGGGAGCCCACGAGCAGTACTTC.

This clonotype was detected only a few times. The chain links TRBV7-2 to TRBJ2-7; a possible D gene is TRBD1 (6 bases). The CDR3 is made up of 14 amino acids. The V and J ends lost 5 bases and 0 bases respectively, with 11 bases between them. Germline V CDR1 and CDR2: SGHTA, FQGNSA. Here the CDR3 reads CASSGDRFSYEQYF. DNA for the CDR3: TGTGCCAGCAGCGGTGACAGGTTCTCCTACGAGCAGTACTTC.

This clonotype was counted many times. This rearrangement joins TRBV20-1 to TRBJ2-7, with TRBD2 matching 9 bases. V shed 6 bases and J 3 bases; nucleotides not matched to a gene: 9. The CDR3 is 14 amino acids. CDR1 is DFQATT, CDR2 SNEGSKA, per germline (reference sequence). Here the CDR3 reads CSASLAGHLYEQYF. The CDR3 nucleotides are TGCAGTGCGTCTCTAGCGGGGCACCTCTACGAGCAGTACTTC.

This clonotype was detected many times. This chain joins TRBV15 and TRBJ2-3; possibly TRBD2 for D (7 bases). Germline lookup yields CDR1 LNHNV and CDR2 YYDKDF (reference sequence). This CDR3 region has 14 residues. Trimming shortened V by 5 bases and J by 6 bases, and 15 bases separated the two germline ends. CDR3 bases: TGTGCCACCAGCCTGTCGGCGGGGGCGGATACGCAGTATTTT. It encodes CATSLSAGADTQYF. Full variable domain (outside the CDR3, taken from reference TRBV15 and TRBJ2-3): DAMVIQNPRYQVTQFGKPVTLSCSQTLNHNVMYWYQQKSSQAPKLLFHYYDKDFNNEADTPDNFQSRRPNTSFCFLDIRSPGLGDTAMYLCATSLSAGADTQYFGPGTRLTVL.

A remark on this clonotype: This may be a read error: a much more frequent sequence differs by one nucleotide. CDR3 coding DNA: TGTGCCAGCGTAAGCGTGGGGATCTACAATGAGGAGTTCTTC. Encoded protein: CASVSVGIYNEEFF. The chain is built from TRBV28 and TRBJ2-1; D remains ambiguous. Germline CDR1 MDHEN, CDR2 SYDVKM. The CDR3 is made up of 14 amino acids.

This clonotype was detected many times. The genes are TRBV9 and TRBJ2-1; no reliable D call. The germline gives CDR1 SGDLS, CDR2 YYNGEE. V dropped 1 base and J dropped 1 base, with 9 bases sitting between them. This CDR3 spans 15 amino acids. The CDR3 DNA sequence: TGTGCCAGCAGCGTAACATTCTCATCCTACAATGAGCAGTTCTTC. Translation gives CASSVTFSSYNEQFF.

This clonotype was counted ten times or more. The rearrangement joins TRBV12-3 or TRBV12-4 to TRBJ2-1; D may be TRBD2 (6 bases). V lost 7 bases to trimming and J lost 8 bases, with 12 bases between them. The CDR3 spans 12 residues. The CDR3 spells CASTWGEDEQFF. CDR3 coding DNA: TGTGCCAGCACCTGGGGGGAAGATGAGCAGTTCTTC.

This clonotype was detected many times. The rearrangement uses TRBV5-1 and TRBJ2-1, with 13 bases matching TRBD2. After removal of 4 bases from V and 5 bases from J, the junction contained 3 bases not matched to a gene. This CDR3 has 15 amino acids. Germline CDR1 SGHRS, CDR2 YFSETQ. In DNA form, the CDR3 reads TGCGCCAGCAGCCGGACTAGCGGGAGTAACAATGAGCAGTTCTTC. The encoded protein is CASSRTSGSNNEQFF.

In this sample, this clonotype turned up a few times. This rearrangement joins TRBV4-2 to TRBJ2-3; D is unresolved. Germline CDR1 reads LGHNA; CDR2 reads YNFKEQ. The CDR3 is 16 residues long. V gave up 3 bases and J gave up 0 bases, with 13 bases separating them. CDR3 bases: TGTGCCAGCAGCCAGTTAAACTGGGCTAGCACAGATACGCAGTATTTT. Its protein is CASSQLNWASTDTQYF.

This clonotype was seen repeatedly, ten times or more. The chain has TRBV20-1 and TRBJ2-1; either TRBD1 or TRBD2 may supply D (5 bases each). V lost 3 bases and J 8 bases, leaving 11 bases between the germline ends. Germline assignment: CDR1 DFQATT and CDR2 SNEGSKA (reference sequence). The CDR3 consists of 12 residues. As DNA, the CDR3 is TGCAGTGCTAGTCCGGGACGTCATGAGCAGTTCTTC. Protein product: CSASPGRHEQFF.

The genes are TRBV4-3 and TRBJ1-2, with D unresolved. V was clipped by 2 bases and J by 3 bases, with 13 bases between them. Per germline, CDR1 LGHNA and CDR2 YSLEER. The CDR3 has 15 residues. CDR3 protein: CASSQSRSGDYGYTF. CDR3 nucleotides: TGCGCCAGCAGCCAATCTCGAAGCGGGGACTATGGCTACACCTTC.

V usage is TRBV5-4 and J usage is TRBJ2-6; tentatively, D is TRBD1 (6 bases). Per germline, CDR1 SGHNT and CDR2 YYREEE (reference sequence). Trimming stripped 4 bases from V and 2 bases from J, with 10 bases between. The CDR3 totals 15 residues. This CDR3 reads CASSPGQPGANVLTF. CDR3 bases: TGTGCCAGCAGCCCCGGACAGCCTGGGGCCAACGTCCTGACTTTC. The variable domain in full, completed from reference TRBV5-4 and TRBJ2-6, reads ETGVTQSPTHLIKTRGQQVTLRCSSQSGHNTVSWYQQALGQGPQFIFQYYREEENGRGNFPPRFSGLQFPNYSSELNVNALELDDSALYLCASSPGQPGANVLTFGAGSRLTVL.

At least ten counts were recorded for this clonotype. This chain joins TRBV6-1 and TRBJ2-7; TRBD1 is a possible D gene (6 bases). Germline-derived CDR1 and CDR2 are MNHNS and SASEGT. The CDR3 loop spans 15 amino acids. The ends were cut back, 6 bases at V and 2 bases at J, with 17 bases in the middle. CDR3 DNA sequence: TGTGCCAGCAGCCTCGTAACAGGGTCGGCCTACGAGCAGTACTTC. Protein: CASSLVTGSAYEQYF.

The chain couples TRBV19 to TRBJ2-1; D remains unclear. The CDR3 totals 11 residues. V was cut by 3 bases and J by 15 bases, with 12 bases left in between. Germline V gives CDR1 LNHDA, CDR2 SQIVND (reference sequence). CDR3 residues: CASSIGEQRFF. Written as DNA, the CDR3 is TGTGCCAGTAGTATTGGCGAGCAACGGTTCTTC.

This clonotype was seen repeatedly, ten times or more. Here the CDR3 reads CASSQRGRANVLTF. Written as DNA, the CDR3 is TGTGCCAGCAGCCAGCGGGGACGGGCCAACGTCCTGACTTTC. J is TRBJ2-6 and V is TRBV14, with D possibly matching TRBD2 (6 bases). CDR1 and CDR2 from the germline V gene are SGHDN and FVKESK. This CDR3 comprises 14 residues. V lost 3 bases and J 5 bases, leaving 8 bases between the germline ends. Filled out from reference TRBV14 and TRBJ2-6, the complete variable domain reads EAGVTQFPSHSVIEKGQTVTLRCDPISGHDNLYWYRRVMGKEIKFLLHFVKESKQDESGMPNNRFLAERTGGTYSTLKVQPAELEDSGVYFCASSQRGRANVLTFGAGSRLTVL.

This clonotype was seen a handful of times. The chain has TRBV20-1 and TRBJ1-1; possibly TRBD1 for D (5 bases). The V end was cut by 0 bases, the J end by 4 bases, with 21 bases between. CDR3 length equals 17 residues. Germline loops: CDR1 DFQATT, CDR2 SNEGSKA (reference sequence). The CDR3 nucleotides are TGCAGTGCTAGAGATCAAAATACAGGTTCGGGGACCACTGAAGCTTTCTTT. It translates to CSARDQNTGSGTTEAFF.

The sample holds a few counts of this clonotype. V gene TRBV20-1 combines with J gene TRBJ2-2; D unresolved. Trimming left V 0 bases short and J 1 base short, with 9 bases between. Germline-derived CDR1 and CDR2 are DFQATT and SNEGSKA (reference sequence). This CDR3 has 15 residues. In DNA, the CDR3 is TGCAGTGCTAGAGATGTTGAGCGGAACACCGGGGAGCTGTTTTTT. Amino acid sequence: CSARDVERNTGELFF.